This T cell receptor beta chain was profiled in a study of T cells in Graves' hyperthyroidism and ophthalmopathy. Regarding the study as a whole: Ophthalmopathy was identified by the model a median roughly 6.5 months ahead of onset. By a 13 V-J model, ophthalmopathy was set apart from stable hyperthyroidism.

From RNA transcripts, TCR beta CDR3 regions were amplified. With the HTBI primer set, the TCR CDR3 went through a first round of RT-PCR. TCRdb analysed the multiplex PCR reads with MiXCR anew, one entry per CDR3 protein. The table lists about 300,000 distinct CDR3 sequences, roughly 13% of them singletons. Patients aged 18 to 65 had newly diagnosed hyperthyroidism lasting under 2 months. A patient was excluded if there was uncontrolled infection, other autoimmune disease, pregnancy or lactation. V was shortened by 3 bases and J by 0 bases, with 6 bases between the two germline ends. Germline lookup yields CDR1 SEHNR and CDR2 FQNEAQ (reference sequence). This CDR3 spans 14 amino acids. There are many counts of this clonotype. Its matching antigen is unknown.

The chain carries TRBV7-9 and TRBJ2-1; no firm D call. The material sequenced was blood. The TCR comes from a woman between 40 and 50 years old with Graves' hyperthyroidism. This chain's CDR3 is CASSFINSYNEQFF. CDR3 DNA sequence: TGTGCCAGCAGCTTTATAAACTCCTACAATGAGCAGTTCTTC.